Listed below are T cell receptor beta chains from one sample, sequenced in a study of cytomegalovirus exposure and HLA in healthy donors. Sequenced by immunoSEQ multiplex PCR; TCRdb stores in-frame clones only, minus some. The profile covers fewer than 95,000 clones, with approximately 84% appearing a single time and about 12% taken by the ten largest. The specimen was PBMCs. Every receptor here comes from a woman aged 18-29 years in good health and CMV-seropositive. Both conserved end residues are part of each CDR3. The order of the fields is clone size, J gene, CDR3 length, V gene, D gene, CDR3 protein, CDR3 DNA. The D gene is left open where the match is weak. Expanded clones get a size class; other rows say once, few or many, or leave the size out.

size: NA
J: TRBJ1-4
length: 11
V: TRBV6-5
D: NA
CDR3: CASHSGGKLFF
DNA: TGTGCCAGCCATAGCGGCGGAAAACTGTTTTTT

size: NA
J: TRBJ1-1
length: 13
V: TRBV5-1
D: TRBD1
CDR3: CASSPPGTEVAFF
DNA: TGCGCCAGCAGCCCACCTGGGACAGAAGTCGCTTTCTTT

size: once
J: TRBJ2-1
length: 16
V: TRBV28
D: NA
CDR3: CASSPPGESIYNEQFF
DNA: TGTGCCAGCAGTCCCCCGGGGGAATCAATATACAATGAGCAGTTCTTC

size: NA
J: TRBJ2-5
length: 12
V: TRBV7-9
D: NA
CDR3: CASSPDRETQYF
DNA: TGTGCCAGCAGCCCAGACAGGGAGACCCAGTACTTC

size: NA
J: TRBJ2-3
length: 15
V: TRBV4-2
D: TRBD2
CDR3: CASSFGLADTDTQYF
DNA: TGTGCCAGCAGCTTTGGACTAGCGGACACAGATACGCAGTATTTT

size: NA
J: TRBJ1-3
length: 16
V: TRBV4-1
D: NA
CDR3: CASSQDEFNSGNTIYF
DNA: TGCGCCAGCAGCCAAGATGAGTTCAACTCTGGAAACACCATATATTTT

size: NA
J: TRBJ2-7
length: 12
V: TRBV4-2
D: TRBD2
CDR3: CASSPEGRVQYF
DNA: TGTGCCAGCAGCCCGGAGGGGAGGGTGCAGTACTTC

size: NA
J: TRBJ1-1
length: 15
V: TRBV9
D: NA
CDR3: CASSAVPERNTEAFF
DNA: TGTGCCAGCAGCGCTGTCCCCGAGAGGAACACTGAAGCTTTCTTT

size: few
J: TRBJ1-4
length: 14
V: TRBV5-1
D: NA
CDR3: CASSLAGPEEKLFF
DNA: TGCGCCAGCAGCTTGGCAGGGCCAGAAGAAAAACTGTTTTTT

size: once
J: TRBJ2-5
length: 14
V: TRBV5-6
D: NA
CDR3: CASSLGGLEETQYF
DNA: TGTGCCAGCAGCTTGGGCGGGTTAGAAGAGACCCAGTACTTC

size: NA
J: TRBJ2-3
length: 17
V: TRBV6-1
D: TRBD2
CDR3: CASSGTSGGEGTDTQYF
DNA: TGTGCCAGCAGTGGGACTAGCGGGGGGGAAGGAACAGATACGCAGTATTTT

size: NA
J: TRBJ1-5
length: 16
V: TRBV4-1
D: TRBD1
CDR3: CASSQDPTGGNQPQHF
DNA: TGCGCCAGCAGCCAGGATCCGACAGGGGGCAATCAGCCCCAGCATTTT

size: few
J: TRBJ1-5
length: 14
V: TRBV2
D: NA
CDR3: CASTKDSENQPQHF
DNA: TGTGCCAGCACGAAGGACAGCGAAAATCAGCCCCAGCATTTT

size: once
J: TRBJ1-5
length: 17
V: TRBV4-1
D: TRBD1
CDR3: CASSQELQGAGNQPQHF
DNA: TGCGCCAGCAGCCAAGAACTACAGGGGGCTGGGAATCAGCCCCAGCATTTT

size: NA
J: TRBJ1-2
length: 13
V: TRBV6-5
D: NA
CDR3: CASSYSGQGGYTF
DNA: TGTGCCAGCAGTTATTCAGGGCAGGGTGGCTACACCTTC

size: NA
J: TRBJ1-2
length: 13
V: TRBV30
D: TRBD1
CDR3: CAWRSRGIHGYTF
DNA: TGTGCCTGGAGGTCCAGGGGGATACATGGCTACACCTTC

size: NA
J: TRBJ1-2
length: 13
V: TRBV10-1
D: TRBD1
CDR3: CASSEGTGYGYTF
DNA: TGCGCCAGCAGTGAAGGGACAGGTTATGGCTACACCTTC

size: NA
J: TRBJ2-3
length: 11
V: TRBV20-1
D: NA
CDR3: CSRSSTDTQYF
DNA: TGCAGTCGTTCTAGCACAGATACGCAGTATTTT

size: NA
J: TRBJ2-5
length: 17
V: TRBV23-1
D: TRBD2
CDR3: CASSQSPSGGVEETQYF
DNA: TGCGCCAGCAGTCAATCTCCTAGCGGGGGGGTCGAGGAGACCCAGTACTTC

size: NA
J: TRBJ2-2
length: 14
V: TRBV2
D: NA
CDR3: CASSGSGDTGELFF
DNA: TGTGCCAGCAGTGGATCAGGGGACACCGGGGAGCTGTTTTTT

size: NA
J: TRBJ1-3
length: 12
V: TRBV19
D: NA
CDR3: CARQDSGNTIYF
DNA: TGTGCCAGGCAGGACTCTGGAAACACCATATATTTT

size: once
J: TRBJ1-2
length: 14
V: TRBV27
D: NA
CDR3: CASSLSGRHYGYTF
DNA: TGTGCCAGCAGTTTATCGGGCAGGCACTATGGCTACACCTTC

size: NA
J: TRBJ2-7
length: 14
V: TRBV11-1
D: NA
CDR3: CASSLEAGNYEQYF
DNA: TGTGCCAGCAGCTTAGAGGCCGGGAACTACGAGCAGTACTTC

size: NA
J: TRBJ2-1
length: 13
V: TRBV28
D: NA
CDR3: CASSVRGYNEQFF
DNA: TGTGCCAGCAGCGTAAGGGGTTACAATGAGCAGTTCTTC

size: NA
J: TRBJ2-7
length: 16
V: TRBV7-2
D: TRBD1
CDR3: CASSSQLGTAVYEQYF
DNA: TGTGCCAGCAGCTCCCAATTGGGGACAGCGGTCTACGAGCAGTACTTC

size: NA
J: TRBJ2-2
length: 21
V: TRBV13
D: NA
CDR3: CASSAPGQEVSGLQNTGELFF
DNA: TGTGCCAGCAGCGCTCCGGGACAGGAGGTTAGCGGGCTACAGAACACCGGGGAGCTGTTTTTT

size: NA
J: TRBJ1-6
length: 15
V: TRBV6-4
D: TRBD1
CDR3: CASSSGTGDNSPLHF
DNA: TGTGCCAGCAGTTCAGGGACAGGGGATAATTCACCCCTCCACTTT